This TCR beta chain derives from a study of HIV-infected patients and healthy controls. In germline, CDR1 is MRHNA, CDR2 SNTAGT. This CDR3 comprises 16 residues. Trimming took off 5 bases at V and 4 bases at J, with 17 bases between the two ends. cDNA was made from roughly 470 ng RNA using alpha and beta constant primers. Each of the alpha and beta chains got its own library through chain-specific third strand synthesis with indices. TCRdb reprocessed the 5' RACE reads with MiXCR, giving one entry per CDR3 protein. The sample shows around 8,800 distinct CDR3 sequences, 7% to 8.5% of them seen only once. This clonotype was observed at least ten times. The target antigen is unknown. Study-wide results and caveats: Healthy control repertoires had roughly threefold more distinct CDR3s than untreated HIV+ repertoires, and higher Shannon diversity. MAIT alpha-chain CDR3s were frequent in healthy controls, depleted in HIV+. Compared with controls, mean Gini indices were significantly raised in HIV-infected repertoires, possibly indicating oligoclonality.

The repertoire came from unfractionated whole blood and reflected all unsorted peripheral T cells. The gene calls are TRBV6-4 and TRBJ2-2, with D perhaps TRBD2 (6 bases). The sample here was blood, taken before antiretroviral therapy. This TCR derives from an adult with HIV infection. The CDR3 sequence is CASSLSPGGTTGELFF. In nucleotides, the CDR3 is TGTGCCAGCAGTCTCTCTCCGGGCGGGACCACCGGGGAGCTGTTTTTT.